This passage covers 14 T cell receptor beta chains from one sample sequenced in a study of radiotherapy plus CTLA-4 blockade in lung cancer. The assay was immunoSEQ multiplex PCR, and TCRdb's table has in-frame clones only and misses some. The sample shows 25,000 to 35,000 clones, around 70% of them seen only once. The input for sequencing was peripheral blood, taken from a patient treated with radiotherapy plus ipilimumab. These receptors all come from a human donor with non-small cell lung cancer whose response to radiotherapy plus ipilimumab could not be evaluated.

The rearrangement uses TRBV28 and TRBJ2-1; D may be TRBD1 (6 bases). CDR3 length: 15 residues. V was shortened by 3 bases and J by 0 bases, with 9 bases between the two germline ends. Germline values: CDR1 MDHEN, CDR2 SYDVKM. CDR3 DNA: TGTGCCAGCAGTTTGACAGGAAGCTCCTACAATGAGCAGTTCTTC. Protein sequence: CASSLTGSSYNEQFF.

V gene TRBV2 combines with J gene TRBJ1-4; a weak D match, TRBD1 (6 bases). Trimming took 3 bases from V and 7 from J, leaving 9 bases between them. The CDR3 totals 13 residues. The germline CDR1 and CDR2 sequences are SNHLY and FYNNEI. The DNA for the CDR3 is TGTGCCAGCAGTGACCGCAGGGGTGAAAAACTGTTTTTT. Protein: CASSDRRGEKLFF.

The count of this clone is one. Other DNA sequences in the sample encode the same CDR3. CDR3 in amino acids: CASSLVAGGRETQYF. Here the CDR3 DNA reads TGTGCCAGCAGCTTGGTAGCGGGAGGGAGAGAGACCCAGTACTTC. V is TRBV5-6 and J is TRBJ2-5; 11 nucleotides align to TRBD2. CDR3 length: 15 amino acids. Germline trimming cut 0 bases from V and 4 bases from J; bases unmatched to any gene: 2. Germline CDR1 and CDR2: SGHDT and YYEEEE. The full variable domain, completed using reference TRBV5-6 and TRBJ2-5, is DAGVTQSPTHLIKTRGQQVTLRCSPKSGHDTVSWYQQALGQGPQFIFQYYEEEERQRGNFPDRFSGHQFPNYSSELNVNALLLGDSALYLCASSLVAGGRETQYFGPGTRLLVL.

The rearrangement links TRBV5-4 to TRBJ2-7; 8 bases align to TRBD1. V trimming: 4 bases; J trimming: 4 bases; junction bases outside the gene matches: 10. Germline V gives CDR1 SGHNT, CDR2 YYREEE (reference sequence). The CDR3 contains 15 residues. The CDR3 coding sequence is TGTGCCAGCAGCACTACACAGACAGGGGCGTACGAGCAGTACTTC. Translation: CASSTTQTGAYEQYF. Together with reference TRBV5-4 and TRBJ2-7, the CDR3 gives the full variable domain: ETGVTQSPTHLIKTRGQQVTLRCSSQSGHNTVSWYQQALGQGPQFIFQYYREEENGRGNFPPRFSGLQFPNYSSELNVNALELDDSALYLCASSTTQTGAYEQYFGPGTRLTVT.

J is TRBJ2-7 and V is TRBV5-5, with TRBD2 identical over 11 bases. From germline, CDR1 is SGHKS and CDR2 YYEKEE (reference sequence). V lost 0 bases and J lost 6; bases outside the gene matches: 5. The CDR3 has 15 residues. The CDR3 sequence: CASSLAASGRLEQYF. For the CDR3, the DNA is TGTGCCAGCAGCTTGGCGGCTAGCGGGAGGCTCGAGCAGTACTTC.

This chain uses TRBV5-4 with TRBJ2-7; 8 nucleotides agree with TRBD2. J was trimmed by 8 bases and V by 2 bases; bases with no gene match: 12. CDR3 length equals 15 residues. Germline lookup yields CDR1 SGHNT and CDR2 YYREEE (reference sequence). The CDR3 loop reads CASSLSAGSGGKQYF. The CDR3 DNA sequence: TGTGCCAGCAGCTTATCGGCGGGAAGCGGGGGAAAGCAGTACTTC.

This chain links TRBV7-3 with TRBJ2-1, with D perhaps TRBD2 (5 bases). Germline CDR1 SGHTA, CDR2 FQGTGA. V lost 2 bases, J lost 5 bases, and 16 bases lay in between. The CDR3 loop spans 16 amino acids. CDR3 coding DNA: TGTGCCAGCAGCTTACGAGGAGGAGGCATTGACAATGAGCAGTTCTTC. Protein: CASSLRGGGIDNEQFF. The full variable domain, its missing parts supplied by reference TRBV7-3 and TRBJ2-1, is GAGVSQTPSNKVTEKGKYVELRCDPISGHTALYWYRQSLGQGPEFLIYFQGTGAADDSGLPNDRFFAVRPEGSVSTLKIQRTERGDSAVYLCASSLRGGGIDNEQFFGPGTRLTVL.

The chain employs TRBV5-1 and TRBJ1-5, with a possible D match to TRBD1 (5 bases). The CDR3 loop spans 16 amino acids. The germline V gene encodes CDR1 SGHRS and CDR2 YFSETQ. V was cut by 0 bases and J by 11 bases, with 21 bases left in between. The CDR3 region is CASSLGLLQAGGTQHF. In nucleotides, the CDR3 is TGCGCCAGCAGCTTGGGCCTCCTACAGGCCGGTGGGACCCAGCATTTT.

The rearrangement joins TRBV30 to TRBJ1-2, with D possibly being TRBD1 (6 bases). There are 17 residues in the CDR3. Looked up from germline, CDR1 is GTSNPN and CDR2 is SVGIG (reference sequence). With 1 base removed from V and 4 bases from J, the gap between germline ends came to 22 bases. CDR3 protein: CAWSGYRDYSPLYGYTF. CDR3 sequence (DNA): TGTGCCTGGAGTGGGTACAGGGATTACTCCCCCCTCTATGGCTACACCTTC.

This rearrangement joins TRBV5-8 to TRBJ2-6, with 7 nucleotides matching TRBD1. There are 15 residues in the CDR3. Germline assignment: CDR1 SGHTS and CDR2 YDEGEE. V lost 4 bases, J lost 4 bases, and 5 bases stayed unmatched. The CDR3 region is CASSLRGRGANVLTF. The CDR3 DNA reads TGTGCCAGCAGCCTCAGGGGGAGAGGGGCCAACGTCCTGACTTTC.

This clone showed up just once. The genes are TRBV7-6 and TRBJ2-7; weak D call: TRBD2 (6 bases). The tail of the sequence fits TRBJ2-1 better, so the J call may be wrong. Germline loops: CDR1 SGHVS, CDR2 FNYEAQ. The CDR3 has 16 residues. CDR3 protein: CASSLAGGITSHEQFF. The CDR3 bases are TGTGCCAGCAGCTTAGCCGGGGGAATAACCTCCCATGAGCAGTTCTTC.

The chain couples TRBV11-2 to TRBJ1-2, with 8 bases lining up with TRBD1. In germline, CDR1 is SGHAT, CDR2 FQNNGV. This CDR3 spans 15 amino acids. Trimming took 5 bases from V and 7 from J; bases not matched to a gene: 12. The CDR3 protein is CASSAQLTGEGGYTF. Here the CDR3 DNA reads TGTGCCAGCAGCGCGCAACTGACAGGGGAAGGTGGCTACACCTTC.

The chain carries TRBV9 and TRBJ2-5; the match to TRBD1 covers 10 bases. V gave up 1 base and J gave up 4 bases; unmatched junction bases: 7. The germline gives CDR1 SGDLS, CDR2 YYNGEE. The CDR3 spans 16 residues. CDR3 sequence (DNA): TGTGCCAGCAGCGTAAGCCCGGGACAGGGGATAGAGACCCAGTACTTC. It specifies CASSVSPGQGIETQYF.

This CDR3 reads CASSSGSRHEQYF. The CDR3 coding sequence is TGTGCCAGCTCAAGCGGGAGTAGGCACGAGCAGTACTTC. J is TRBJ2-7 and V is TRBV6-5, with 8 bases fitting TRBD2. The CDR3 runs to 13 residues. The junction had 8 bases not matched to a gene; V was cut back by 8 bases and J by 5 bases. Germline V gene lookup returns CDR1 MNHEY and CDR2 SVGAGI.